This T cell receptor (beta chain) originates from a study of blood T cell repertoires in COVID-19. Turning to the study itself: Spain, Italy and the United States supplied samples that represented acute and convalescent COVID-19. Sources were T cells, B-cell-depleted T cells, or PBMCs; the material itself was cDNA or gDNA.

The CDR3 runs 17 residues. Germline-derived CDR1 and CDR2 are SGHRS and YFSETQ. V lost 4 bases and J lost 2; bases outside the gene matches: 11. As processed by the authors: Cell counts per sample came from amplifying reference gene primers. Produced via immunoSEQ multiplex PCR; TCRdb's table is partial and in-frame only. D and trimming come from the DNA, and the V and J calls and clone size come from that table. The sample has some 45,000 clones; roughly three quarters are singletons. V and J are TRBV5-1 and TRBJ2-3, with TRBD2 matching 9 bases. The receptor comes from a man in his sixties or seventies with acute or convalescent COVID-19. Sequencing was carried out using peripheral blood. CDR3 DNA sequence: TGCGCCAGCAGCCCGGGAGGGTCTAGCGGGAACACAGATACGCAGTATTTT. As protein: CASSPGGSSGNTDTQYF.